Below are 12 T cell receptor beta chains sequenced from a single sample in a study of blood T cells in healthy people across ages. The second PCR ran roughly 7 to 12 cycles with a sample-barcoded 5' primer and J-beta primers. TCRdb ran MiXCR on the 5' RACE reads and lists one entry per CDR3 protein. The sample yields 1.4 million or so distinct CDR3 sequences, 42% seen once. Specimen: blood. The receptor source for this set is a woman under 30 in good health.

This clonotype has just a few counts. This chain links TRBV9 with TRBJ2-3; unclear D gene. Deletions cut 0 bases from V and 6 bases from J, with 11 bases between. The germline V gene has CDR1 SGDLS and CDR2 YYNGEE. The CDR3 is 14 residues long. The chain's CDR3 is CASSVATRSDTQYF. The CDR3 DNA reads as TGTGCCAGCAGCGTAGCTACTCGATCCGATACGCAGTATTTT. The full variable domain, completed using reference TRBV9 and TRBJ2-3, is DSGVTQTPKHLITATGQRVTLRCSPRSGDLSVYWYQQSLDQGLQFLIQYYNGEERAKGNILERFSAQQFPDLHSELNLSSLELGDSALYFCASSVATRSDTQYFGPGTRLTVL.

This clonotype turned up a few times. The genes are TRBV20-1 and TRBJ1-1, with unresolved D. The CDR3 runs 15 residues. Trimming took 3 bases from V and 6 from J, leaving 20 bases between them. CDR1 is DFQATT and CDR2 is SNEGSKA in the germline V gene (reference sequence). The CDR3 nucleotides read TGCAGTGCTAGGCCGGTTGAGGGCTTACCCGCTGAAGCTTTCTTT. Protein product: CSARPVEGLPAEAFF.

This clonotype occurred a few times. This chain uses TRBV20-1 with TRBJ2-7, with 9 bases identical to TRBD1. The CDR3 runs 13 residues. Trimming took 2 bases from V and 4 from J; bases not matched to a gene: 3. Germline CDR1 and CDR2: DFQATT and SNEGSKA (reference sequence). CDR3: CSARTGGNYEQYF. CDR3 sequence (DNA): TGCAGTGCTAGAACAGGGGGCAATTACGAGCAGTACTTC.

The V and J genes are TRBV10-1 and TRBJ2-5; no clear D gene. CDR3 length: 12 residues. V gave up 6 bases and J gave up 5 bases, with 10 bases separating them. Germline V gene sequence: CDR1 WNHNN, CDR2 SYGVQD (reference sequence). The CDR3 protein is CASSDSGETQYF. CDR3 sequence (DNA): TGCGCCAGCAGCGATAGTGGGGAGACCCAGTACTTC.

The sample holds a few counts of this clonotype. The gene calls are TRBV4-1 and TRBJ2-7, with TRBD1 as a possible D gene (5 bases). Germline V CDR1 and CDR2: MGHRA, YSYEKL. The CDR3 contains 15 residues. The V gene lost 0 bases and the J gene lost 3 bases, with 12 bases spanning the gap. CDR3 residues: CASSQEVDSVYEQYF. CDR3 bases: TGCGCCAGCAGCCAAGAGGTAGACAGTGTCTACGAGCAGTACTTC.

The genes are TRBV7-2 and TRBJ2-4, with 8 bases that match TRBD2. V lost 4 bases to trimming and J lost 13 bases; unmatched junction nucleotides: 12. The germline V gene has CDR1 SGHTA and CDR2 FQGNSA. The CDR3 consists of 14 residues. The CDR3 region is CASSYSGTRRSQYF. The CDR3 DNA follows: TGTGCCAGCAGCTATTCCGGGACTAGAAGGTCCCAGTACTTC.

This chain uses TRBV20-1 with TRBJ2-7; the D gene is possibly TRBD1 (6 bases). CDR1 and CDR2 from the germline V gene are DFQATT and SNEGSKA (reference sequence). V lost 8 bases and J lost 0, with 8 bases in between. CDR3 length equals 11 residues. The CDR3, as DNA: TGCAGTAGGGGGACCTCCTACGAGCAGTACTTC. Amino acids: CSRGTSYEQYF.

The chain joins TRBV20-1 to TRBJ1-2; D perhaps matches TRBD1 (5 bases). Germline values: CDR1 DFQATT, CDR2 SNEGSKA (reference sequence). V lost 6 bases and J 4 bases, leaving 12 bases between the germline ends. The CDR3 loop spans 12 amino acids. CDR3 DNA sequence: TGCAGTGCACTGACAGCTACCTATGGCTACACCTTC. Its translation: CSALTATYGYTF.

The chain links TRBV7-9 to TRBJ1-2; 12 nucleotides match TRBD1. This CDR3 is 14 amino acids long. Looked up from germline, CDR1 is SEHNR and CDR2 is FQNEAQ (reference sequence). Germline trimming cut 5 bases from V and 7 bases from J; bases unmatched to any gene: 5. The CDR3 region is CASSMGQGALGYTF. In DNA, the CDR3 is TGTGCCAGCAGCATGGGACAGGGGGCGCTTGGCTACACCTTC.

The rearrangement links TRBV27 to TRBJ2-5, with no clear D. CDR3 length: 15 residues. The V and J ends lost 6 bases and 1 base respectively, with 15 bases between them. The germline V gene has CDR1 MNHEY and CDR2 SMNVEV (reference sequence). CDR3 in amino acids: CASRTQGRTQETQYF. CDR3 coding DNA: TGTGCCAGCAGGACGCAAGGACGTACCCAAGAGACCCAGTACTTC.

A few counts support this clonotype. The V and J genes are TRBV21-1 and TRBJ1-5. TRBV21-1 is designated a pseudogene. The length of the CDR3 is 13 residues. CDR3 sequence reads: CASSKDENQPQHF. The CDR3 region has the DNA TGTGCCAGCAGCAAAGACGAAAATCAGCCCCAGCATTTT.

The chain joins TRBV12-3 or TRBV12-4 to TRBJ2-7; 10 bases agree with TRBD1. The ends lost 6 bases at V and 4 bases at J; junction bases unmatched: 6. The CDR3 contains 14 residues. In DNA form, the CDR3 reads TGTGCCAGCAGCAAGGGACAGGGGATATACGAGCAGTACTTC. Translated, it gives CASSKGQGIYEQYF.